The entry below describes one T cell receptor beta chain. Its cognate antigen has yet to be identified. Base qualities were left out, and no much larger clone turns up one base away. The sample is drawn from a study of OX40 agonist ivuxolimab in advanced cancers. Study-level background: The costimulatory receptor OX40 (CD134) was targeted by ivuxolimab, a fully human IgG2 agonistic monoclonal antibody. Intravenous ivuxolimab was administered to patients every 2 weeks at six dose levels: 0.01, 0.1, 0.3, 1.5, 3 and 10 mg/kg. Of the roughly 51 patients in dose escalation, 19 had hepatocellular carcinoma, some 15 had melanoma, 9 had renal cell carcinoma and 9 had head and neck cancer. A male proportion of 82.7% and a mean age of approximately 62 years, ranging from 23 to 79, were recorded for the dose-escalation cohort. Prior anti-PD-1, anti-PD-L1 or anti-CTLA-4 therapy was permitted, and checkpoint inhibitors had been received by around 40% of dose-escalation patients. Three dose-escalation patients achieved partial responses, one with hepatocellular carcinoma and two with cutaneous melanoma. The point of sequencing TCRbeta in the periphery was to test whether ivuxolimab changed TCR sequence diversity and drove clonal T-cell expansion. The monotherapy dose-escalation portion (N of about 50 patients) of the phase I ivuxolimab trial is reported in the paper.

General findings and caveats noted by the study authors: Low levels of normalized T-cell clonal expansion were also seen in some patients who did not respond. Partial responders in the 0.1-3.0 mg/kg groups had among the lowest normalized peripheral clonal expansion, especially among CD8+ T cells. The antigen specificity of the peripheral T cells that underwent clonal expansion was not determined. At doses from 0.1 to 3.0 mg/kg, clonal expansion was seen in both CD4+ and CD8+ blood T cells between baseline and week 6. On average, CD8+ T cells showed more expanded clones than CD4+ T cells after ivuxolimab.

The trial excluded patients who had a history of autoimmune disease or who were on systemic immunosuppression. Peripheral blood for TCR sequencing was collected from all dose cohorts at baseline, on cycle 4 day 1, and on cycle 7 day 1. Samples came from an open-label, multicenter, first-in-human phase I dose-escalation trial of ivuxolimab. The trial enrolled adults with locally advanced or metastatic head and neck squamous cell, hepatocellular, melanoma or renal cell carcinoma. Before TCR sequencing, CD4+ T cells and CD8+ T cells were sorted from peripheral blood as separate populations. CDR1 SGHTA and CDR2 FQGTGA are derived from the germline V gene. The CDR3 spans 15 residues, from the cysteine through the phenylalanine. Only the CDR3 region is kept as DNA, spanning 45 bases read in frame from base 1. A distance of 13 bases separates the germline ends of V and J, which lose 4 bases and 3 bases respectively.

Genomic DNA was isolated from the sorted cells so that the TCRbeta CDR3 region could be sequenced. The immunoSEQ Assay was used to sequence the TCRbeta CDR3 regions. In its TCRdb copy, this immuneACCESS table keeps in-frame sequences only and misses some clones. Where compared with another copy, unresolved V genes explain less than half of these, and the others have no known cause. The sample has around 50,000 clones on record, about 88% of them singletons. The top ten hold roughly 0.67% of the sample. This receptor was obtained from an adult with an advanced solid tumor such as melanoma, head and neck, liver or kidney cancer. The specimen comprised CD4+ or CD8+ T cells sorted from blood, sampled in a trial of the OX40 agonist ivuxolimab. The chain is made from TRBV7-3 and TRBJ2-1, with the D gene not confidently named. CDR3 reads: CASSSSGGGYNEQFF. The DNA sequence reads TGTGCCAGCAGCTCCTCAGGCGGTGGCTACAATGAGCAGTTCTTC. Supplemented by the reference TRBV7-3 and TRBJ2-1 proteins around the CDR3, the complete variable domain is GAGVSQTPSNKVTEKGKYVELRCDPISGHTALYWYRQSLGQGPEFLIYFQGTGAADDSGLPNDRFFAVRPEGSVSTLKIQRTERGDSAVYLCASSSSGGGYNEQFFGPGTRLTVL.